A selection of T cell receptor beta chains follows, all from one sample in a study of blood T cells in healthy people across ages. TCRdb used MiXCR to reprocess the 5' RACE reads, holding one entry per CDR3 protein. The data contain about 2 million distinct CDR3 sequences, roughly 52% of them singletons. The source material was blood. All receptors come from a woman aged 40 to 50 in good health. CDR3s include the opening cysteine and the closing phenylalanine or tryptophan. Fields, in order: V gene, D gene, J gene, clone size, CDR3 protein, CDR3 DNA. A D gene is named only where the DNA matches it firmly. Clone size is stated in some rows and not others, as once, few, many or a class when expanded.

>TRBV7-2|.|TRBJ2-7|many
CASSLGRREQYF
TGTGCCAGCAGCTTAGGCCGAAGGGAGCAGTACTTC
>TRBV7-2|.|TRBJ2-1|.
CASSPSSTGLYNEQFF
TGTGCCAGCAGCCCTTCCTCCACAGGACTCTACAATGAGCAGTTCTTC
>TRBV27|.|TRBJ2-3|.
CASSLSRLTAQYF
TGTGCCAGCAGTTTATCCCGACTTACAGCGCAGTATTTT
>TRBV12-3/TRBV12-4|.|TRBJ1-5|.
CASKGEYSNQPQHF
TGTGCCAGCAAGGGAGAATATAGCAATCAGCCCCAGCATTTT
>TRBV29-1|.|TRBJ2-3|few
CSQTYATDTQYF
TGCAGCCAAACCTACGCCACAGATACGCAGTATTTT
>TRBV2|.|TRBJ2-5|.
CASSEYTATETQETQYF
TGTGCCAGCAGTGAATATACCGCGACAGAGACCCAAGAGACCCAGTACTTC
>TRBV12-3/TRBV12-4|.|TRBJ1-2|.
CAILDNSDGYTF
TGTGCCATCTTAGACAATTCTGACGGCTACACCTTC
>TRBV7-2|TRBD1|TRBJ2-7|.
CASSLTPDRDEQYF
TGTGCCAGCAGCCTAACCCCGGACAGGGACGAGCAGTACTTC
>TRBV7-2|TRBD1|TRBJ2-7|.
CASSSGQGGRNEQYF
TGTGCCAGCAGCTCAGGACAAGGGGGCAGGAACGAGCAGTACTTC
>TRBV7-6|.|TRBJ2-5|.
CASSLSLPAETQYF
TGTGCCAGCAGCTTATCTTTGCCGGCGGAGACCCAGTACTTC
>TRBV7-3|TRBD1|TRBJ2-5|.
CASSYTGGAGTQYF
TGTGCCAGCAGCTATACAGGGGGCGCGGGGACCCAGTACTTC
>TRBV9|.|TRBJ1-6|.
CASSVAGDSYNSPLHF
TGTGCCAGCAGCGTAGCAGGGGACTCCTATAATTCACCCCTCCACTTT
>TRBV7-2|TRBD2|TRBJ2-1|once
CASSPTGTSVEQFF
TGTGCCAGCAGCCCCACCGGGACTAGCGTTGAGCAGTTCTTC
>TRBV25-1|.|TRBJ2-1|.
CASSGPGEQFF
TGTGCCAGCAGTGGCCCAGGCGAGCAGTTCTTC
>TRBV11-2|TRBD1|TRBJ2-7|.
CAGSLDPGQGAYEQYF
TGTGCCGGCAGCTTAGATCCGGGACAGGGGGCATACGAGCAGTACTTC
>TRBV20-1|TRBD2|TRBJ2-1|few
CSARVIWGSSGRRDNEQFF
TGCAGTGCTAGAGTCATATGGGGTAGTAGCGGGAGGCGTGACAATGAGCAGTTCTTC
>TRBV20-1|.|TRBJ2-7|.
CSARQRGPYEQYF
TGCAGTGCTAGGCAACGGGGGCCCTACGAGCAGTACTTC
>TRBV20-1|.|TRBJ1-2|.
CSARDGAGTHYGYTF
TGCAGTGCTAGAGATGGGGCAGGGACTCACTATGGCTACACCTTC
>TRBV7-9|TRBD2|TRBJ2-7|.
CASSSGLAGGYSYNEQYF
TGTGCCAGCAGCTCAGGACTAGCGGGGGGGTACTCCTACAATGAGCAGTACTTC